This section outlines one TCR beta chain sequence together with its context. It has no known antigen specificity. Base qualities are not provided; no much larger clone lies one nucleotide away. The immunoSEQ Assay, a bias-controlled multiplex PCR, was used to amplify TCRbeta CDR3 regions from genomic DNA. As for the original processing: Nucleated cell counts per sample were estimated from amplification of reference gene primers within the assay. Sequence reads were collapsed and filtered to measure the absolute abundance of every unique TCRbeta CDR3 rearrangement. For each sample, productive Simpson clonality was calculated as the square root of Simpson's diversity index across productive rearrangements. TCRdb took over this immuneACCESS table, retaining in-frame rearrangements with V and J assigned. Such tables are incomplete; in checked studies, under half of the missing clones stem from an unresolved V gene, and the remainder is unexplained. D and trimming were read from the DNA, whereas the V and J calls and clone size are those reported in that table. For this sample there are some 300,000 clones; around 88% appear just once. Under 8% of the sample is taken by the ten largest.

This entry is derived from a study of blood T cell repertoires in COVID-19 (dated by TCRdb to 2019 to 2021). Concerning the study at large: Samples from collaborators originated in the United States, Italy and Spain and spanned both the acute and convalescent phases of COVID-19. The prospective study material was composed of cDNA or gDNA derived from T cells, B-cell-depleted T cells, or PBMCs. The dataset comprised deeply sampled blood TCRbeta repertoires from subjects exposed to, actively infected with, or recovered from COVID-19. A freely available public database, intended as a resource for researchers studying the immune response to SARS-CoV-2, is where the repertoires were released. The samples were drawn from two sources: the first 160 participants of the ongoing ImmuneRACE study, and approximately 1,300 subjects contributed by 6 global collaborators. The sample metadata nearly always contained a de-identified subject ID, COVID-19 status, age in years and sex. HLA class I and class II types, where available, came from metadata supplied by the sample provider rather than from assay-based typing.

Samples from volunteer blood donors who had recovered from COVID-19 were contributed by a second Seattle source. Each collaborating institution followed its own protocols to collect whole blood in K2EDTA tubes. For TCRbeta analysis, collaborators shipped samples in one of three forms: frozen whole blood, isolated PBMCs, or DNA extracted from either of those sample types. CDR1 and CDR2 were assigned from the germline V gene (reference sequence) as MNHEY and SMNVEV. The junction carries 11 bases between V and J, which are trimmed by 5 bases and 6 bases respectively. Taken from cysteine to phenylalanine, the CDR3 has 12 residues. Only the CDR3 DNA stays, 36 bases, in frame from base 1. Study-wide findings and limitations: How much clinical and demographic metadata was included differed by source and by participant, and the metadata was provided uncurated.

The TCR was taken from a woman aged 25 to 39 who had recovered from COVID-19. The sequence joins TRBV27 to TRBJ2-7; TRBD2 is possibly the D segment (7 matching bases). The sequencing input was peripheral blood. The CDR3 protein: CASSGGAREQYF. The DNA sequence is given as TGTGCCAGCAGTGGGGGGGCCCGCGAGCAGTACTTC.